Listed below are T cell receptor beta chains from one sample, sequenced in a study of CD8 T cells in Susac syndrome. TCRdb reanalysed the immunoSEQ multiplex PCR reads using MiXCR and keeps one entry per CDR3 protein. Here the sample spans around 150,000 distinct CDR3 sequences, approximately 95% being singletons. Sequencing input: CD8+ T cells from PBMCs. These receptors were taken from a human donor with Susac syndrome. The CDR3 runs from the conserved cysteine through the conserved F or W. The D gene is left open where the match is weak. Rows may omit the clone size; those that give it use once, few, many or a size class.

clone_size: NA
v_call: TRBV19
d_call: NA
j_call: TRBJ1-1
cdr3_nt: TGTGCCAGTAGGAACAGGGCTTTGAACACTGAAGCTTTCTTT
cdr3_aa: CASRNRALNTEAFF

clone_size: NA
v_call: TRBV7-9
d_call: TRBD2
j_call: TRBJ2-1
cdr3_nt: TGTGCCAGCAGCTTCCGTTCTCGGGAGGACAATGAGCAGTTCTTC
cdr3_aa: CASSFRSREDNEQFF

clone_size: NA
v_call: TRBV27
d_call: NA
j_call: TRBJ1-2
cdr3_nt: TGTGCCAGCAGTTTATACCAGGGCGGCTATGGCTACACCTTC
cdr3_aa: CASSLYQGGYGYTF

clone_size: once
v_call: TRBV29-1
d_call: NA
j_call: TRBJ2-4
cdr3_nt: TGCAGCGTTGGGAAAGGGGACTTAGCCAAAAACATTCAGTACTTC
cdr3_aa: CSVGKGDLAKNIQYF

clone_size: NA
v_call: TRBV28
d_call: NA
j_call: TRBJ2-7
cdr3_nt: TGTGCCAGCAGTTCCCCCGGGGCAGGGCACGTTTCCTACGAGCAGTACTTC
cdr3_aa: CASSSPGAGHVSYEQYF

clone_size: NA
v_call: TRBV13
d_call: TRBD2
j_call: TRBJ2-1
cdr3_nt: TGTGCCAGCAGCTCCATTACTCCGACTAGCGGGCAGAGCTCCTACAATGAGCAGTTCTTC
cdr3_aa: CASSSITPTSGQSSYNEQFF

clone_size: NA
v_call: TRBV4-1
d_call: NA
j_call: TRBJ2-1
cdr3_nt: TGCGCCAGCAGCCCCGAAAATTATAATGAGCAGTTCTTC
cdr3_aa: CASSPENYNEQFF

clone_size: NA
v_call: TRBV12-3/TRBV12-4
d_call: NA
j_call: TRBJ2-7
cdr3_nt: TGTGCCAGCAGTTCTGGGACCGAGCTATACTACGAGCAGTACTTC
cdr3_aa: CASSSGTELYYEQYF

clone_size: NA
v_call: TRBV5-6
d_call: NA
j_call: TRBJ2-7
cdr3_nt: TGTGCCAGCGCGAAGTCCTCCGAGCAGTACTTC
cdr3_aa: CASAKSSEQYF

clone_size: NA
v_call: TRBV6-5
d_call: NA
j_call: TRBJ2-2
cdr3_nt: TGTGCCAGCAGTTCTGGTAGCTACGGGGAGCTGTTTTTT
cdr3_aa: CASSSGSYGELFF

clone_size: NA
v_call: TRBV4-1
d_call: TRBD1
j_call: TRBJ2-1
cdr3_nt: TGCGCCAGCAGCCAAGGACAGGGTAGTGAGCAGTTCTTC
cdr3_aa: CASSQGQGSEQFF

clone_size: NA
v_call: TRBV10-3
d_call: NA
j_call: TRBJ2-1
cdr3_nt: TGTGCCATCAGTGAAATAAAAACCTACAATGAGCAGTTCTTC
cdr3_aa: CAISEIKTYNEQFF

clone_size: NA
v_call: TRBV24-1
d_call: NA
j_call: TRBJ2-1
cdr3_nt: TGTGCCACCAGTGATCTCAAGACAGTTTCCTACAATGAGCAGTTCTTC
cdr3_aa: CATSDLKTVSYNEQFF

clone_size: NA
v_call: TRBV20-1
d_call: TRBD2
j_call: TRBJ2-7
cdr3_nt: TGCAGTGCTACCGCGGGGGACGCCAGGAACGAGCAGTACTTC
cdr3_aa: CSATAGDARNEQYF

clone_size: NA
v_call: TRBV2
d_call: TRBD1
j_call: TRBJ2-7
cdr3_nt: TGTGCCAGCAGACAAGGACAGGGGGGAAACGAGCAGTACTTC
cdr3_aa: CASRQGQGGNEQYF

clone_size: NA
v_call: TRBV29-1
d_call: NA
j_call: TRBJ2-7
cdr3_nt: TGCAGCGTCCGAACAGGTTCCTACGAGCAGTACTTC
cdr3_aa: CSVRTGSYEQYF

clone_size: NA
v_call: TRBV6-1
d_call: NA
j_call: TRBJ2-1
cdr3_nt: TGTGCCAGCTCCCGTGCTACGGGACCAGGCTACAATGAGCAGTTCTTC
cdr3_aa: CASSRATGPGYNEQFF

clone_size: once
v_call: TRBV28
d_call: NA
j_call: TRBJ2-1
cdr3_nt: TGTGCCAGCAGTCACCAAGCGGTGGGCTCCTACAATGAGCAGTTCTTC
cdr3_aa: CASSHQAVGSYNEQFF

clone_size: NA
v_call: TRBV7-2
d_call: TRBD2
j_call: TRBJ2-2
cdr3_nt: TGTGCCAGCAGCTCGCGGTGGGGACTAGCCTTGACCGGGGAGCTGTTTTTT
cdr3_aa: CASSSRWGLALTGELFF

clone_size: NA
v_call: TRBV11-2
d_call: TRBD1
j_call: TRBJ2-2
cdr3_nt: TGTGCCAGCAGCTTGAGGGGGGACAGGGTTATTTTCGGGGAGCTGTTTTTT
cdr3_aa: CASSLRGDRVIFGELFF

clone_size: NA
v_call: TRBV12-3/TRBV12-4
d_call: NA
j_call: TRBJ2-1
cdr3_nt: TGTGCCAGCAGTTTAGGGCAGCCCAATGAGCAGTTCTTC
cdr3_aa: CASSLGQPNEQFF

clone_size: once
v_call: TRBV12-5
d_call: NA
j_call: TRBJ1-2
cdr3_nt: TGTGCTAGTGGTTTGTGGGCGGGAGACACCTATGGCTACACCTTC
cdr3_aa: CASGLWAGDTYGYTF

clone_size: NA
v_call: TRBV24-1
d_call: NA
j_call: TRBJ2-1
cdr3_nt: TGTGCCACCAGTGATCTCGAAGTAGGTGGCAATGAGCAGTTCTTC
cdr3_aa: CATSDLEVGGNEQFF

clone_size: NA
v_call: TRBV5-6
d_call: TRBD2
j_call: TRBJ2-5
cdr3_nt: TGTGCCAGCAGCTTTTGGACTAGCGGGCCATGGACCCAGTACTTC
cdr3_aa: CASSFWTSGPWTQYF

clone_size: NA
v_call: TRBV23-1
d_call: NA
j_call: TRBJ2-7
cdr3_nt: TGCGCCAGCAGCCAGACCAAGGGGAGTAGCAACGAGCAGTACTTC
cdr3_aa: CASSQTKGSSNEQYF

clone_size: NA
v_call: TRBV5-1
d_call: TRBD2
j_call: TRBJ2-7
cdr3_nt: TGCGCCAGCAGCCCGGGACTAGCGGGAGGGCCCGACAACGAGCAGTACTTC
cdr3_aa: CASSPGLAGGPDNEQYF

clone_size: NA
v_call: TRBV7-9
d_call: NA
j_call: TRBJ2-1
cdr3_nt: TGTGCCAGCAGCTTCACGGGAGTCGAGCAGTTCTTC
cdr3_aa: CASSFTGVEQFF

clone_size: NA
v_call: TRBV2
d_call: NA
j_call: TRBJ2-1
cdr3_nt: TGTGCCAGCAGTGATTTCTATGAGCAGTTCTTC
cdr3_aa: CASSDFYEQFF

clone_size: NA
v_call: TRBV3-1
d_call: NA
j_call: TRBJ2-3
cdr3_nt: TGTGCCAGCAGCCAGGGCGGCGATTCCGACACAGATACGCAGTATTTT
cdr3_aa: CASSQGGDSDTDTQYF

clone_size: NA
v_call: TRBV7-2
d_call: NA
j_call: TRBJ1-1
cdr3_nt: TGTGCCAGCAGCTGGTTACAGGGTGAAGTTTTCTTT
cdr3_aa: CASSWLQGEVFF

clone_size: NA
v_call: TRBV6-2/TRBV6-3
d_call: NA
j_call: TRBJ2-7
cdr3_nt: TGTGCCAGCAGTGTTCTGGCGGACGAGCAGTACTTC
cdr3_aa: CASSVLADEQYF

clone_size: NA
v_call: TRBV29-1
d_call: NA
j_call: TRBJ2-7
cdr3_nt: TGCAGCGTTGAAGATCTCGGGGGAGAGTCGTACGAGCAGTACTTC
cdr3_aa: CSVEDLGGESYEQYF

clone_size: NA
v_call: TRBV9
d_call: NA
j_call: TRBJ2-7
cdr3_nt: TGTGCCAGCAGCGCGAATAGCGGATCCACCTACGAGCAGTACTTC
cdr3_aa: CASSANSGSTYEQYF

clone_size: once
v_call: TRBV6-5
d_call: NA
j_call: TRBJ2-7
cdr3_nt: TGTGCCAGCAGTCTGGGTTCCCACGAGCAGTACTTC
cdr3_aa: CASSLGSHEQYF

clone_size: NA
v_call: TRBV28
d_call: TRBD1
j_call: TRBJ2-1
cdr3_nt: TGTGCCAGCATGGGACAGGGCTTATTTCGGGCTGTTAGAAATGAGCAGTTCTTC
cdr3_aa: CASMGQGLFRAVRNEQFF

clone_size: NA
v_call: TRBV7-9
d_call: NA
j_call: TRBJ1-1
cdr3_nt: TGTGCCAGCAGCTTATCGGGGGCGGGTGAAGCTTTCTTT
cdr3_aa: CASSLSGAGEAFF

clone_size: NA
v_call: TRBV19
d_call: NA
j_call: TRBJ1-5
cdr3_nt: TGTGCCAGTAGTATAGATCTGGCGAGCAATCAGCCCCAGCATTTT
cdr3_aa: CASSIDLASNQPQHF

clone_size: NA
v_call: TRBV29-1
d_call: NA
j_call: TRBJ2-1
cdr3_nt: TGCAGCGTTGACGAGGGTAGCTCCTACAATGAGCAGTTCTTC
cdr3_aa: CSVDEGSSYNEQFF

clone_size: NA
v_call: TRBV12-3/TRBV12-4
d_call: NA
j_call: TRBJ1-4
cdr3_nt: TGTGCCAGCAGTTTATCTTTGGGTCAGGAAAAACTGTTTTTT
cdr3_aa: CASSLSLGQEKLFF

clone_size: NA
v_call: TRBV28
d_call: NA
j_call: TRBJ2-1
cdr3_nt: TGTGCCAGCAGATGGACTCCTACTGACAATGAGCAGTTCTTC
cdr3_aa: CASRWTPTDNEQFF

clone_size: NA
v_call: TRBV6-6
d_call: NA
j_call: TRBJ2-7
cdr3_nt: TGTGCCAGCAGTTACTCGGGTGCCGGGTACGAGCAGTACTTC
cdr3_aa: CASSYSGAGYEQYF

clone_size: NA
v_call: TRBV9
d_call: TRBD2
j_call: TRBJ2-5
cdr3_nt: TGTGCCAGCACCCGGGCAGCAATGGGGGGGGAGACCCAGTACTTC
cdr3_aa: CASTRAAMGGETQYF

clone_size: NA
v_call: TRBV18
d_call: NA
j_call: TRBJ2-6
cdr3_nt: TGTGCCAGCTCACCGAAGGACAGCTCTGGGGCCAACGTCCTGACTTTC
cdr3_aa: CASSPKDSSGANVLTF

clone_size: NA
v_call: TRBV14
d_call: NA
j_call: TRBJ2-1
cdr3_nt: TGTGCCAGCAGCCAAGACCCCCGCGGACAGTTCTTC
cdr3_aa: CASSQDPRGQFF

clone_size: NA
v_call: TRBV27
d_call: NA
j_call: TRBJ2-7
cdr3_nt: TGTGCCAGCTCGGGCTTCTACGAGCAGTACTTC
cdr3_aa: CASSGFYEQYF

clone_size: NA
v_call: TRBV20-1
d_call: NA
j_call: TRBJ2-1
cdr3_nt: TGCAGTGCTAGAAGGGATCCCGGAGGGCCTGGTAACCATGAGCAGTTCTTC
cdr3_aa: CSARRDPGGPGNHEQFF

clone_size: few
v_call: TRBV27
d_call: NA
j_call: TRBJ2-7
cdr3_nt: TGTGCCAGCAGTTTCGGCAGGAGCTACGAGCAGTACTTC
cdr3_aa: CASSFGRSYEQYF

clone_size: NA
v_call: TRBV11-3
d_call: TRBD2
j_call: TRBJ2-5
cdr3_nt: TGTGCCAGCAGCACTGCCACTAGCGGGAGATATGAGACCCAGTACTTC
cdr3_aa: CASSTATSGRYETQYF